Listed below are T cell receptor beta chains from one sample, sequenced in a study of T cell responses to AZD1222 COVID-19 vaccine. Generated by immunoSEQ multiplex PCR, the TCRdb table keeps only in-frame clones and is missing some. The sample includes 90,000 to 120,000 clones, 93% of them seen just once. The material was peripheral blood, obtained on day 0 of AZD1222 vaccination. The receptors originated from an adult in good health. Both conserved end residues are part of each CDR3. D genes are given only for firm matches. Clone sizes are given selectively: once, few, many, or a class where the clone is expanded.

d_gene,v_gene,abundance,j_gene,len,CDR3nt,CDR3aa
NA,TRBV9,NA,TRBJ1-2,15,TGTGCCACCCAAAGGGGTCCGACGGGGAACTATGGCTACACCTTC,CATQRGPTGNYGYTF
NA,TRBV24-1,once,TRBJ2-1,13,TGTGCCACCGGTTCTGGGACTCACAATGAGCAGTTCTTC,CATGSGTHNEQFF
NA,TRBV6-6,NA,TRBJ1-3,16,TGTGCCAGCAGTTACTCATCCCAGCAGGTCGGAAACACCATATATTTT,CASSYSSQQVGNTIYF
NA,TRBV6-5,few,TRBJ2-3,13,TGTGCCAGCAGTTATAGGATCACAGATACGCAGTATTTT,CASSYRITDTQYF
NA,TRBV5-4,NA,TRBJ1-5,13,TGTGCCAGCAGCTTGGACTATAATCAGCCCCAGCATTTT,CASSLDYNQPQHF
NA,TRBV21-1,NA,TRBJ2-1,22,TGTGCCAGCAGCAAAAAACGACAACTAGCGGGAGTAAAGGGGGGCTCCTACAATGAGCAGTTCTTC,CASSKKRQLAGVKGGSYNEQFF
NA,TRBV30,once,TRBJ1-5,13,TGTGCCTGGAGTAGTACGGCCAATCAGCCCCAGCATTTT,CAWSSTANQPQHF
TRBD1,TRBV11-3,NA,TRBJ1-2,16,TGTGCCAGCAGCTTAGCAGGGACAGGAACTAACTATGGCTACACCTTC,CASSLAGTGTNYGYTF
NA,TRBV19,NA,TRBJ2-1,13,TGTGCCAGTAGTACTCGGACGGCAAATAAGCAGTTCTTC,CASSTRTANKQFF
TRBD1,TRBV28,NA,TRBJ2-5,15,TGTGCCAGCAGGACGACAGGGGCCGACCAAGAGACCCAGTACTTC,CASRTTGADQETQYF
NA,TRBV6-5,NA,TRBJ2-1,13,TGTGCCAGCAGGCCGAGCGGAAACAATGAGCAGTTCTTC,CASRPSGNNEQFF
NA,TRBV2,NA,TRBJ2-3,14,TGTGCCAGCAGCCCAAGGACGAGCACAGATACGCAGTATTTT,CASSPRTSTDTQYF
NA,TRBV5-5,NA,TRBJ1-5,13,TGTGCCAGCAGCTTGGGGTTGGCTCAGCCCCAGCATTTT,CASSLGLAQPQHF
NA,TRBV30,NA,TRBJ2-7,14,TGTGCCTGGAGTGTACGTGCATCTACCTACGAGCAGTACTTC,CAWSVRASTYEQYF
NA,TRBV30,NA,TRBJ2-7,14,TGTGCCTGGACACCACGGTCCGGGACCTACGAGCAGTACTTC,CAWTPRSGTYEQYF
NA,TRBV10-1,NA,TRBJ2-3,15,TGCGCCAGCAGTGAGTCGCGGGCCCTCACAGATACGCAGTATTTT,CASSESRALTDTQYF
NA,TRBV3-1/TRBV3-2,NA,TRBJ2-1,14,TGTGCCAGCAGCCAAGGCGGGACCACCTATGAGCAGTTCTTC,CASSQGGTTYEQFF
NA,TRBV12-3/TRBV12-4,NA,TRBJ1-1,12,TGTGCCAGCAGTAACTCTCAGAGGGAAGCTTTCTTT,CASSNSQREAFF
NA,TRBV2,NA,TRBJ2-1,12,TGTGCCAGCAGTCTGGCGGACAATGAGCAGTTCTTC,CASSLADNEQFF
NA,TRBV7-9,NA,TRBJ2-2,13,TGTGCCAGCAGCTTAGGCCCCACCGGGGAGCTGTTTTTT,CASSLGPTGELFF
TRBD1,TRBV5-4,NA,TRBJ1-6,16,TGTGCCAGCAGCCGGGGACAGGGGCTATATAATTCACCCCTCCACTTT,CASSRGQGLYNSPLHF
NA,TRBV11-2,once,TRBJ2-1,13,TGTGCCAGCAGCTTGGGACTTTACAATGAGCAGTTCTTC,CASSLGLYNEQFF
TRBD2,TRBV9,NA,TRBJ2-3,16,TGTGCCAGCAGCGTAGTGGGTAGCGGGAGCGTGGATACGCAGTATTTT,CASSVVGSGSVDTQYF
NA,TRBV11-3,NA,TRBJ2-1,13,TGTGCCTCGGGGGAGGAGTTCTACAATGAGCAGTTCTTC,CASGEEFYNEQFF
NA,TRBV4-2,NA,TRBJ2-4,19,TGTGCCAGCAGCCAAGATCCGACTTTAGTTAGGGCGGCCAAAAACATTCAGTACTTC,CASSQDPTLVRAAKNIQYF
TRBD1,TRBV2,NA,TRBJ2-1,11,TGTGCCAGCCAAACAGGGGGCGGCTGGTTCTTC,CASQTGGGWFF
TRBD1,TRBV11-2,few,TRBJ2-1,15,TGTGCCAGCAGCTTATCAGGACAGGCCTACAATGAGCAGTTCTTC,CASSLSGQAYNEQFF
NA,TRBV5-4,NA,TRBJ2-1,15,TGTGCCAGCAGCTTGGTCGGGGGCCCGCACAATGAGCAGTTCTTC,CASSLVGGPHNEQFF
TRBD1,TRBV16,NA,TRBJ1-5,16,TGTGCCAGCAGCTCCGGGACAGGGGGCGGCAATCAGCCCCAGCATTTT,CASSSGTGGGNQPQHF
NA,TRBV5-1,few,TRBJ1-1,13,TGCGCCAGCAGCTTGCCCGGGCTCACTGAAGCTTTCTTT,CASSLPGLTEAFF
NA,TRBV4-1,NA,TRBJ2-1,13,TGCGCCAGCAGCCGGGCCTTTAAGGGGGAGCAGTTCTTC,CASSRAFKGEQFF
NA,TRBV30,NA,TRBJ2-7,12,TGTGCCTGGAGACGCAGCTACTACGAGCAGTACTTC,CAWRRSYYEQYF
TRBD1,TRBV5-1,NA,TRBJ2-5,14,TGCGCCAGCAGGCAAGGGGGCGAGGGGGAGACCCAGTACTTC,CASRQGGEGETQYF
TRBD1,TRBV3-1/TRBV3-2,NA,TRBJ2-2,13,TGTGCCAGCAGCTCGACAGGGACCGGGGAGCTGTTTTTT,CASSSTGTGELFF
NA,TRBV5-1,NA,TRBJ1-4,16,TGCGCCAGCAGCTTGAAGCTCCTTCAGAGAGGTGAAAAACTGTTTTTT,CASSLKLLQRGEKLFF
TRBD1,TRBV27,NA,TRBJ1-6,18,TGTGCCAGCAGTGGGGATGGGGACAGGAGCTCCTATAATTCACCCCTCCACTTT,CASSGDGDRSSYNSPLHF
TRBD2,TRBV29-1,NA,TRBJ2-5,16,TGCAGCGTTGAACGTCGGACTAGCGGGGCTCAAGAGACCCAGTACTTC,CSVERRTSGAQETQYF
TRBD2,TRBV29-1,NA,TRBJ2-3,14,TGCAGCGTCCAAACTAGCGGGAGTCCAGATACGCAGTATTTT,CSVQTSGSPDTQYF
NA,TRBV11-3,NA,TRBJ2-7,12,TGTGCCAGTACAGGAATTTCTCACGAGCAGTACTTC,CASTGISHEQYF
NA,TRBV28,NA,TRBJ1-1,12,TGTGCCAGCAGTAGGGGACATACTGAAGCTTTCTTT,CASSRGHTEAFF
TRBD1,TRBV6-4,NA,TRBJ2-3,16,TGTGCCAGCAGTGACTCGACAGGGGCACACACAGATACGCAGTATTTT,CASSDSTGAHTDTQYF
TRBD2,TRBV7-9,once,TRBJ2-7,17,TGTGCCAGCAGCCCTTATCCAGGTAGCGGGAGTTTCCACGAGCAGTACTTC,CASSPYPGSGSFHEQYF